This TCR beta chain originates from a study of T cells in Graves' hyperthyroidism and ophthalmopathy. Findings of the study overall: Ophthalmopathy could be told apart from stable hyperthyroidism with a 13 V-J model. Ophthalmopathy was model-predicted a median approximately six months pre-onset.

Researchers barred patients who had uncontrolled infection, other autoimmune disease, pregnancy or lactation. Concerning this clonotype: The antigen is undetermined.

RNA transcripts served as the template for amplifying TCR beta CDR3 regions. The HTBI primer set was used in a first-round RT-PCR of the TCR CDR3. MiXCR was run by TCRdb on the multiplex PCR reads, yielding one entry per CDR3 protein. The data contain approximately 370,000 distinct CDR3 sequences, approximately 18% of them singletons. This CDR3 is 15 amino acids long. Trimming removed 3 bases at V and 0 bases at J, with 9 bases between. Germline V CDR1 and CDR2: LNHDA, SQIVND (reference sequence). Sequenced input: blood. The J gene is TRBJ1-5, the V gene TRBV19, with unresolved D. The TCR was taken from a woman in her 30s with Graves' hyperthyroidism that later progressed to Graves' ophthalmopathy. The CDR3 sequence is CASSIFEYSNQPQHF. DNA of the CDR3: TGTGCCAGTAGTATCTTCGAGTATAGCAATCAGCCCCAGCATTTT.